Below are 23 T cell receptor beta chains sequenced from a single sample in a study of blood T cell repertoires in COVID-19. Produced via immunoSEQ multiplex PCR; TCRdb's table is partial and in-frame only. The table lists 85,000 or so clones, under 90% of them singletons. Sample: peripheral blood. These receptor sequences come from an older man with acute or convalescent COVID-19.

V gene TRBV2 combines with J gene TRBJ2-7, with TRBD2 matching 8 bases. V shed 2 bases, J shed 5 bases, and the junction held 5 bases outside the gene matches. This CDR3 has 14 residues. Per germline, CDR1 SNHLY and CDR2 FYNNEI. This CDR3 is CASSERSGSNEQYF. The CDR3, as DNA: TGTGCCAGCAGTGAAAGAAGCGGGAGTAACGAGCAGTACTTC.

The chain uses TRBV27 and TRBJ2-2; TRBD2 matches 12 bases. CDR1 is MNHEY and CDR2 is SMNVEV in the germline V gene (reference sequence). Trimming removed 6 bases from V and 6 bases from J; junction bases left unmatched: 2. The CDR3 spans 14 residues. The CDR3 here is CASRGLAGPGELFF. In nucleotides, the CDR3 is TGTGCCAGCAGAGGACTAGCGGGGCCCGGGGAGCTGTTTTTT.

The CDR3: CASSSRTGLVGDTQYF. DNA for the CDR3: TGTGCCAGCAGTTCACGGACAGGGTTGGTGGGAGATACGCAGTATTTT. The V and J genes are TRBV28 and TRBJ2-3; 8 nucleotides agree with TRBD1. CDR1 and CDR2 (germline): MDHEN, SYDVKM. This CDR3 contains 16 residues. The ends lost 4 bases at V and 5 bases at J; junction bases unmatched: 11.

The chain is built from TRBV11-2 and TRBJ1-6; maybe TRBD1 (6 bases). Germline V lookup: CDR1 SGHAT, CDR2 FQNNGV. Trimming took 5 bases from V and 5 from J, leaving 19 bases between them. The CDR3 is 17 residues long. In DNA form, the CDR3 reads TGTGCCAGCAGCATCGACGCACAGGGTCGCCATAATTCACCCCTCCACTTT. It yields the protein CASSIDAQGRHNSPLHF. The full variable domain, rest sourced from reference TRBV11-2 and TRBJ1-6, is EAGVAQSPRYKIIEKRQSVAFWCNPISGHATLYWYQQILGQGPKLLIQFQNNGVVDDSQLPKDRFSAERLKGVDSTLKIQPAKLEDSAVYLCASSIDAQGRHNSPLHFGNGTRLTVT.

This rearrangement joins TRBV28 to TRBJ2-1; unclear D gene. Looked up from germline, CDR1 is MDHEN and CDR2 is SYDVKM. There are 13 residues in the CDR3. V lost 3 bases to trimming and J lost 4 bases, with 7 bases between them. CDR3 in amino acids: CASSFTVYNEQFF. The CDR3 DNA sequence: TGTGCCAGCAGTTTTACAGTATACAATGAGCAGTTCTTC.

This rearrangement joins TRBV6-5 to TRBJ2-1; 9 bases align to TRBD2. Trimming removed 4 bases from V and 4 bases from J; junction bases left unmatched: 8. The CDR3 length is 16 residues. Germline CDR1 reads MNHEY; CDR2 reads SVGAGI. The DNA of the CDR3 is TGTGCCAGCAGTTCCTTAGCGGGAGTCGCTTACAATGAGCAGTTCTTC. Protein: CASSSLAGVAYNEQFF.

As DNA, the CDR3 is TGTGCCACTAAAGACCCCGGGACAGATAACTATGGCTACACCTTC. As protein: CATKDPGTDNYGYTF. The chain carries TRBV28 and TRBJ1-2; 7 positions agree with TRBD1. From germline, CDR1 is MDHEN and CDR2 SYDVKM. After removal of 10 bases from V and 1 base from J, the junction contained 12 bases not matched to a gene. The CDR3 spans 15 residues.

This clone appeared a few times. V gene TRBV7-9 combines with J gene TRBJ2-3, with no clear D. Germline V gives CDR1 SEHNR, CDR2 FQNEAQ (reference sequence). The V gene lost 5 bases and the J gene lost 2 bases, with 11 bases spanning the gap. This CDR3 spans 14 amino acids. CDR3 sequence reads: CASSTRRNTDTQYF. The CDR3 DNA sequence: TGTGCCAGCAGCACCCGGCGGAACACAGATACGCAGTATTTT. The whole variable domain, filled in from reference TRBV7-9 and TRBJ2-3, reads DTGVSQNPRHKITKRGQNVTFRCDPISEHNRLYWYRQTLGQGPEFLTYFQNEAQLEKSRLLSDRFSAERPKGSFSTLEIQRTEQGDSAMYLCASSTRRNTDTQYFGPGTRLTVL.

This rearrangement joins TRBV11-2 to TRBJ2-7; 8 bases align to TRBD1. Looked up from germline, CDR1 is SGHAT and CDR2 is FQNNGV. The CDR3 has 14 amino acids. Trimming at V came to 4 bases and at J to 6 bases, leaving 8 bases not matched to a gene. The CDR3 loop reads CASSSGQGSVEQYF. The CDR3 nucleotides read TGTGCCAGCAGCTCCGGACAGGGCAGTGTCGAGCAGTACTTC.

The chain joins TRBV15 to TRBJ2-2, with TRBD1 identical over 9 bases. The junction had 10 bases not matched to a gene; V was cut back by 1 base and J by 7 bases. There are 17 residues in the CDR3. Germline loops: CDR1 LNHNV, CDR2 YYDKDF (reference sequence). CDR3: CATSRAWDREGDGELFF. In DNA, the CDR3 is TGTGCCACCAGCAGAGCATGGGACAGGGAAGGTGACGGGGAGCTGTTTTTT.

The chain is built from TRBV29-1 and TRBJ1-2; D may be TRBD1 (6 bases). Germline CDR1 reads SQVTM; CDR2 reads ANQGSEA. Trimming took 7 bases from V and 4 from J, leaving 13 bases between them. CDR3 length: 12 residues. The CDR3 bases are TGCAGCGAGAACAGGGTCGGCTATGGCTACACCTTC. This encodes CSENRVGYGYTF.

The rearrangement joins TRBV5-1 to TRBJ2-5; the D gene is possibly TRBD2 (6 bases). Germline-derived CDR1 and CDR2 are SGHRS and YFSETQ. Trimming shortened V by 0 bases and J by 4 bases, and 13 bases separated the two germline ends. CDR3 size: 15 residues. The CDR3: CASSLVGLPTETQYF. The CDR3 DNA reads TGCGCCAGCAGCTTGGTGGGACTCCCAACAGAGACCCAGTACTTC.

This clone was observed a few times. The rearrangement links TRBV7-6 to TRBJ2-2, with TRBD2 matching over 10 bases. V lost 1 base, J lost 4 bases, and 6 bases stayed unmatched. Germline V gene lookup returns CDR1 SGHVS and CDR2 FNYEAQ. The CDR3 is 17 amino acids. Written as DNA, the CDR3 is TGTGCCAGCAGCTTAGGAGCGGGAGGGCCTGGCACCGGGGAGCTGTTTTTT. Amino acids: CASSLGAGGPGTGELFF.

This chain connects TRBV2 to TRBJ1-5; 9 bases align to TRBD1. With 6 bases clipped from V and 4 bases from J, the junction kept 4 bases outside the gene matches. Germline V gene sequence: CDR1 SNHLY, CDR2 FYNNEI. The CDR3 covers 14 residues. CDR3 DNA sequence: TGTGCCAGCAGGGACAGGGGCGAGAATCAGCCCCAGCATTTT. Its translation: CASRDRGENQPQHF.

The J gene is TRBJ2-2, the V gene TRBV4-3, with 7 bases lining up with TRBD2. This CDR3 has 14 residues. Trimming cost V 7 bases and J 1 base; bases outside gene matches: 3. Germline CDR1 LGHNA, CDR2 YSLEER. The CDR3 DNA follows: TGCGCCAGCAAGCTAGCGGAGAACACCGGGGAGCTGTTTTTT. It codes for CASKLAENTGELFF.

This clone came up a few times. This same CDR3 is encoded by further DNA sequences in the sample. The chain links TRBV12-3 or TRBV12-4 to TRBJ1-1, with TRBD1 as a possible D gene (5 bases). The V end was cut by 3 bases, the J end by 0 bases, with 5 bases between. This CDR3 is built from 13 residues. CDR3 DNA sequence: TGTGCCAGCAGTTTGACAGTGAACACTGAAGCTTTCTTT. Translated: CASSLTVNTEAFF.

The V gene is TRBV6-2 or TRBV6-3, the J gene TRBJ1-2; 9 bases agree with TRBD1. The CDR3 runs to 13 residues. CDR1 is MNHEY, CDR2 SVGEGT, per germline. V trimming: 4 bases; J trimming: 8 bases; junction bases outside the gene matches: 5. CDR3 nucleotide sequence: TGTGCCAGCAGTTCGCGGACAGGGGCCGGCTACACCTTC. Encoded protein: CASSSRTGAGYTF.

This rearrangement joins TRBV14 to TRBJ1-4; D uncertain. This CDR3 is 15 amino acids long. Deletions cut 1 base from V and 4 bases from J, with 10 bases between. Germline CDR1 SGHDN, CDR2 FVKESK. CDR3 DNA: TGTGCCAGCAGCCAAGTGGGAGGGATTAATGAAAAACTGTTTTTT. As protein: CASSQVGGINEKLFF.

This chain joins TRBV18 and TRBJ2-1; 12 nucleotides match TRBD2. The CDR3 loop spans 16 amino acids. J lost 5 bases, V lost 6 bases, and 8 bases had no gene match. CDR1 is KGHSH and CDR2 is LQKENI in the germline V gene. The CDR3 is CASSLTSGRYNNEQFF. The CDR3, as DNA: TGTGCCAGCTCCCTAACTAGCGGGAGGTACAACAATGAGCAGTTCTTC.

This clone occurred once. The chain has TRBV12-5 and TRBJ1-1; unclear D gene. Between the trimmed V and J ends, which lost 7 bases and 7 bases, there was a span of 16 bases. CDR3 size: 13 residues. Germline CDR1 reads LGHNT; CDR2 reads FRNRAP. CDR3 coding DNA: TGTGCTAGTGCCCTCCAACTTCAGCGTGAAGCTTTCTTT. Encoded protein: CASALQLQREAFF.

The rearrangement links TRBV10-3 to TRBJ1-1; D not resolved. In germline, CDR1 is ENHRY, CDR2 SYGVKD. Trimming left V 4 bases short and J 2 bases short, with 11 bases between. The CDR3 runs to 14 residues. The CDR3 loop is CAISVSTVNTEAFF. The DNA for the CDR3 is TGTGCCATCAGTGTATCCACAGTCAACACTGAAGCTTTCTTT.

This chain connects TRBV10-2 to TRBJ2-3; TRBD2 might be the D (5 bases). CDR1 is WSHSY and CDR2 is SAAADI in the germline V gene. The CDR3 runs to 13 residues. Trimming removed 6 bases from V and 2 bases from J, with 9 bases in between. The CDR3 DNA is TGCGCCAGCAGACAGCGGACCACAGATACGCAGTATTTT. This translates into CASRQRTTDTQYF.

This chain joins TRBV7-8 and TRBJ1-4; a possible D gene is TRBD1 (6 bases). Trimming left V 5 bases short and J 4 bases short, with 14 bases between. This CDR3 spans 15 amino acids. Germline lookup yields CDR1 SGHVS and CDR2 FQNEAQ. The CDR3 reads CASSREQGFNEKLFF. DNA for the CDR3: TGTGCCAGCAGCCGAGAACAGGGCTTTAATGAAAAACTGTTTTTT.